A selection of T cell receptor beta chains follows, all from one sample in a study of technical replicates of blood from a few donors. The assay was immunoSEQ multiplex PCR, and TCRdb's table has in-frame clones only and misses some. Among 100,000 or so clones listed, nearly 96% were seen once. The source material was T cells isolated from PBMCs. The receptors were gathered from a human donor in good health. Both conserved end residues are part of each CDR3. Each record gives: J gene, V gene, clone size, D gene, CDR3 DNA, CDR3 protein. The D gene is left open where the match is weak. The size field is filled for only some rows; it gives once, few, many or a size class.

j_gene: TRBJ1-3
v_gene: TRBV27
abundance: once
d_gene: NA
CDR3nt: TGTGCCAGCAGCTTCCTCTCTGGAAACACCATATATTTT
CDR3aa: CASSFLSGNTIYF

j_gene: TRBJ1-1
v_gene: TRBV7-8
abundance: NA
d_gene: NA
CDR3nt: TGTGCCAGCAGCAACTCACGGGGGAACACTGAAGCTTTCTTT
CDR3aa: CASSNSRGNTEAFF

j_gene: TRBJ2-1
v_gene: TRBV5-1
abundance: NA
d_gene: NA
CDR3nt: TGCGCCAGCAGCTTGGCCAGGGACAATGAGCAGTTCTTC
CDR3aa: CASSLARDNEQFF

j_gene: TRBJ1-1
v_gene: TRBV28
abundance: NA
d_gene: TRBD1
CDR3nt: TGTGCCAGCCTAGACAGGGAGAACACTGAAGCTTTCTTT
CDR3aa: CASLDRENTEAFF

j_gene: TRBJ2-4
v_gene: TRBV29-1
abundance: NA
d_gene: NA
CDR3nt: TGCAGCGTTGAGCCGCCAGGGCTAAAAAACATTCAGTACTTC
CDR3aa: CSVEPPGLKNIQYF

j_gene: TRBJ2-7
v_gene: TRBV9
abundance: NA
d_gene: NA
CDR3nt: TGTGCCAGCAGCGTAGCCCCCAGGGCTACGGACGAGCAGTACTTC
CDR3aa: CASSVAPRATDEQYF

j_gene: TRBJ2-7
v_gene: TRBV11-2
abundance: NA
d_gene: NA
CDR3nt: TGTGCCAGCAGCCTTTCTACTTCCTACGAGCAGTACTTC
CDR3aa: CASSLSTSYEQYF

j_gene: TRBJ2-6
v_gene: TRBV28
abundance: once
d_gene: NA
CDR3nt: TGTGCCAGCAGTTCCCCGGGGGGCCTTTCCGGGGCCAACGTCCTGACTTTC
CDR3aa: CASSSPGGLSGANVLTF

j_gene: TRBJ2-1
v_gene: TRBV28
abundance: NA
d_gene: TRBD2
CDR3nt: TGTGCCAGCAGTCCGGGACTAGCGGGGGGGTACAATGAGCAGTTCTTC
CDR3aa: CASSPGLAGGYNEQFF

j_gene: TRBJ2-6
v_gene: TRBV28
abundance: NA
d_gene: NA
CDR3nt: TGTGCCAGCAGTTTTGGGGCGGGGTATAATCTCTTCTCTGGGGCCAACGTCCTGACTTTC
CDR3aa: CASSFGAGYNLFSGANVLTF

j_gene: TRBJ1-1
v_gene: TRBV9
abundance: NA
d_gene: NA
CDR3nt: TGTGCCAGCAGCGTAGCCGGAACGGGTTACACTGAAGCTTTCTTT
CDR3aa: CASSVAGTGYTEAFF